These 19 T cell receptor beta chains were sequenced from one sample in a study of cytomegalovirus exposure and HLA in healthy donors. Primers included in the PCR were 60 Vbeta and 13 Jbeta primers. Profiling relied on immunoSEQ multiplex PCR, and the TCRdb table lists in-frame clones only, not all of them. The table lists 90,000 to 100,000 clones, 69% of them singletons. Specimen: PBMCs. These receptor sequences come from a man aged 50-59 years in good health and CMV-seronegative.

This clone was counted a few times. The chain combines TRBV19 with TRBJ2-2; 7 nucleotides agree with TRBD1. With 3 bases clipped from V and 0 bases from J, the junction kept 13 bases outside the gene matches. The CDR3 runs to 19 residues. Germline CDR1 LNHDA, CDR2 SQIVND (reference sequence). CDR3 amino acids: CASSIAGQAGVANTGELFF. CDR3 nucleotides: TGTGCCAGTAGTATTGCTGGACAGGCCGGAGTGGCGAACACCGGGGAGCTGTTTTTT.

The rearrangement uses TRBV30 and TRBJ2-5, with 7 bases identical to TRBD1. The last part of the DNA fits TRBJ2-7 better; the J call may be wrong. This CDR3 has 13 residues. Looked up from germline, CDR1 is GTSNPN and CDR2 is SVGIG (reference sequence). The CDR3 spells CAWSVGQVYEQYF. The CDR3 DNA is TGTGCCTGGAGTGTAGGACAGGTCTACGAGCAGTACTTC.

In this sample, this clone turned up a few times. The gene calls are TRBV27 and TRBJ2-2; D is perhaps TRBD1 (5 bases). CDR1 and CDR2 from the germline V gene are MNHEY and SMNVEV (reference sequence). Trimming took off 4 bases at V and 1 base at J, with 22 bases between the two ends. The CDR3 length is 19 residues. The CDR3 loop is CASSSILLGAWENTGELFF. The CDR3 DNA reads TGTGCCAGCAGTTCGATCCTTCTAGGGGCCTGGGAGAACACCGGGGAGCTGTTTTTT.

Only a few counts were recorded for this clone. This sequence joins TRBV6-1 and TRBJ2-7; 8 bases agree with TRBD2. From germline, CDR1 is MNHNS and CDR2 SASEGT. The CDR3 loop spans 15 amino acids. V trimming: 1 base; J trimming: 3 bases; junction bases outside the gene matches: 5. The CDR3 DNA is TGTGCCAGCAGTGAAGGTGCTAGCGGGTACTACGAGCAGTACGTC. Its protein is CASSEGASGYYEQYV.

The chain links TRBV29-1 to TRBJ2-5, with D unresolved. V lost 3 bases to trimming and J lost 0 bases, with 8 bases between them. Looked up from germline, CDR1 is SQVTM and CDR2 is ANQGSEA. The CDR3 spans 13 residues. CDR3 nucleotides: TGCAGCGTTGATGACCAGGACCAAGAGACCCAGTACTTC. Amino acid sequence: CSVDDQDQETQYF.

This clone came up once. The chain has TRBV30 and TRBJ2-3; 7 nucleotides line up with TRBD2. Trimming took 3 bases from V and 5 from J; bases not matched to a gene: 8. The length of the CDR3 is 14 residues. Germline loops: CDR1 GTSNPN, CDR2 SVGIG (reference sequence). CDR3 bases: TGTGCCTGGAGGGGGAGGGTGGCGGGAGATACGCAGTATTTT. It yields the protein CAWRGRVAGDTQYF.

The chain uses TRBV25-1 and TRBJ1-1, with D hard to call. The germline V and J ends were trimmed by 8 bases and 0 bases, with 10 bases remaining between them. The CDR3 has 13 residues. The germline V gene encodes CDR1 MGHDK and CDR2 SYGVNS. The DNA for the CDR3 is TGTGCCAGCTACGACTCGATGAACACTGAAGCTTTCTTT. Residues: CASYDSMNTEAFF.

The chain recombines TRBV11-1 with TRBJ2-5; a possible D gene is TRBD2 (6 bases). This CDR3 region has 14 residues. Trimming removed 5 bases from V and 2 bases from J, with 12 bases in between. Germline V gives CDR1 SGHAT, CDR2 FQDESV (reference sequence). The CDR3 spells CASSPSAGQETQYF. In DNA, the CDR3 is TGTGCCAGCAGCCCATCCGCGGGACAAGAGACCCAGTACTTC.

The chain employs TRBV7-2 and TRBJ2-7, with TRBD2 matching over 10 bases. Trimming removed 1 base from V and 13 bases from J; junction bases left unmatched: 7. Germline V gene data show CDR1 as SGHTA and CDR2 as FQGNSA. CDR3 length equals 13 residues. CDR3 bases: TGTGCCAGCAGCTTAGAGCGGGGGGGGAGCTCTTACTTC. It translates to CASSLERGGSSYF.

The V gene is TRBV19, the J gene TRBJ2-2; the D is unclear. The CDR3 contains 17 residues. V lost 6 bases to trimming and J lost 1 base, with 18 bases between them. Germline CDR1 and CDR2: LNHDA and SQIVND (reference sequence). CDR3 in DNA: TGTGCCAGTAGCTCGTTGGATGGGCAGAAGAACACCGGGGAGCTGTTTTTT. It yields the protein CASSSLDGQKNTGELFF. The variable domain in full, with the rest retrieved from reference TRBV19 and TRBJ2-2, is DGGITQSPKYLFRKEGQNVTLSCEQNLNHDAMYWYRQDPGQGLRLIYYSQIVNDFQKGDIAEGYSVSREKKESFPLTVTSAQKNPTAFYLCASSSLDGQKNTGELFFGEGSRLTVL.

This clone occurred once. The chain carries TRBV7-2 and TRBJ2-7; weak D call: TRBD2 (5 bases). The CDR3 covers 14 residues. Germline V gives CDR1 SGHTA, CDR2 FQGNSA. V shed 5 bases and J shed 1 base, with 12 bases lying between them. The CDR3: CASSPSAVSYEQYF. CDR3 nucleotide sequence: TGTGCCAGCAGCCCATCAGCGGTGTCCTACGAGCAGTACTTC.

This chain uses TRBV2 with TRBJ1-2; TRBD1 agrees at 8 bases. The CDR3 has 12 residues. V dropped 6 bases and J dropped 8; count of bases not matched to a gene: 5. The germline gives CDR1 SNHLY, CDR2 FYNNEI. CDR3 protein: CASRLSGGGYTF. The CDR3 DNA sequence: TGTGCCAGCAGGTTATCAGGGGGCGGCTACACCTTC.

The chain combines TRBV19 with TRBJ2-5; 12 bases are a match to TRBD2. The CDR3 has 15 residues. CDR1 and CDR2 from the germline V gene are LNHDA and SQIVND (reference sequence). With 6 bases clipped from V and 2 bases from J, the junction kept 4 bases outside the gene matches. DNA for the CDR3: TGTGCCAGTAGCAAAGGACTAGCGGGGCAAGAGACCCAGTACTTC. Amino acids: CASSKGLAGQETQYF.

V usage is TRBV2 and J usage is TRBJ2-3, with 12 bases fitting TRBD2. Germline CDR1 is SNHLY and CDR2 is FYNNEI. The CDR3 runs 14 residues. Trimming took 5 bases from V and 4 from J; bases not matched to a gene: 1. CDR3 loop: CASSLAGGPDTQYF. The CDR3 bases are TGTGCCAGCAGTCTAGCGGGAGGGCCAGATACGCAGTATTTT. The full variable domain, rest sourced from reference TRBV2 and TRBJ2-3, is EPEVTQTPSHQVTQMGQEVILRCVPISNHLYFYWYRQILGQKVEFLVSFYNNEISEKSEIFDDQFSVERPDGSNFTLKIRSTKLEDSAMYFCASSLAGGPDTQYFGPGTRLTVL.

This chain connects TRBV27 to TRBJ1-1, with D unresolved. Germline CDR1 reads MNHEY; CDR2 reads SMNVEV (reference sequence). The V end lost 2 bases, the J end lost 5 bases, and 9 bases lay between the germline ends. The CDR3 extends over 13 amino acids. CDR3: CASSLIEGTEAFF. CDR3 DNA: TGTGCCAGCAGTTTAATTGAGGGAACTGAAGCTTTCTTT.

The chain couples TRBV6-6 to TRBJ1-4, with unresolved D. Germline values: CDR1 MNHNY, CDR2 SVGAGI (reference sequence). V was shortened by 7 bases and J by 7 bases, with 16 bases between the two germline ends. The CDR3 length is 14 residues. The CDR3 is CASKSRVEAEKLFF. CDR3 in DNA: TGTGCCAGCAAATCAAGAGTAGAAGCTGAAAAACTGTTTTTT.

This chain links TRBV27 with TRBJ2-1; 12 nucleotides agree with TRBD2. This CDR3 comprises 16 residues. Germline trimming cut 5 bases from V and 7 bases from J; bases unmatched to any gene: 9. Per the germline V gene, CDR1 is MNHEY and CDR2 is SMNVEV (reference sequence). The CDR3 coding sequence is TGTGCCAGCAGTCCGGTTCTAGCGGGGGGGCCTAATGAGCAGTTCTTC. This sequence encodes CASSPVLAGGPNEQFF.

The chain is built from TRBV5-6 and TRBJ2-3; no clear D. The CDR3 consists of 12 residues. With 1 base removed from V and 5 bases from J, the gap between germline ends came to 5 bases. Germline CDR1 and CDR2: SGHDT and YYEEEE. CDR3 amino acids: CASSLSRDTQYF. CDR3 nucleotide sequence: TGTGCCAGCAGCTTGTCGCGAGATACGCAGTATTTT.

The V and J genes are TRBV11-3 and TRBJ1-2; 11 bases are shared with TRBD1. Germline values: CDR1 SGHNT, CDR2 YENEEA. The CDR3 has 16 amino acids. V was clipped by 1 base and J by 7 bases; unmatched bases: 8. The CDR3 coding sequence is TGTGCCAGCAGCTTAGTTTGGACAGGGGGCAGCTTTGGCTACACCTTC. This translates into CASSLVWTGGSFGYTF.